The 30 T cell receptor beta chains below come from one sample, sequenced in a study of T cell changes during pregnancy in multiple sclerosis. The protocol was immunoSEQ multiplex PCR, while the TCRdb copy is restricted to in-frame clones and leaves out a portion. The repertoire holds some 60,000 clones, just over 90% seen once, with over 1.5% in the top ten. Sequenced material: peripheral blood, taken after pregnancy. The receptors derive from a female donor with multiple sclerosis, enrolled in a pregnancy study.

The V gene is TRBV27, the J gene TRBJ2-3; 13 bases align to TRBD2. V was clipped by 4 bases and J by 4 bases; unmatched bases: 2. Germline V gene sequence: CDR1 MNHEY, CDR2 SMNVEV (reference sequence). The CDR3 is made up of 15 amino acids. In DNA form, the CDR3 reads TGTGCCAGCAGTTGGACTAGCGGGGGATCAGATACGCAGTATTTT. This encodes CASSWTSGGSDTQYF.

The CDR3 DNA reads as TGTGCCAGCAGCGTAGTTGGCCGTGAGGAGGAAACTGAAGCTTTCTTT. Encoded protein: CASSVVGREEETEAFF. The chain has TRBV9 and TRBJ1-1; D is unresolved. The length of the CDR3 is 16 residues. The germline gives CDR1 SGDLS, CDR2 YYNGEE. Trimming took off 0 bases at V and 5 bases at J, with 17 bases between the two ends.

V usage is TRBV4-3 and J usage is TRBJ2-1; 12 bases align to TRBD2. J lost 5 bases, V lost 4 bases, and 3 bases had no gene match. The V gene's germline CDR1 is LGHNA and CDR2 YSLEER. This CDR3 has 15 residues. CDR3 region: CASSRLAGDDNEQFF. CDR3 in DNA: TGCGCCAGCAGCCGACTAGCGGGAGATGACAATGAGCAGTTCTTC.

The V and J genes are TRBV9 and TRBJ2-7; a possible D gene is TRBD1 (6 bases). The germline V and J ends were trimmed by 4 bases and 0 bases, with 17 bases remaining between them. Germline lookup yields CDR1 SGDLS and CDR2 YYNGEE. The CDR3 is 16 amino acids. The CDR3 DNA reads TGTGCCAGCAGCCCGAGAGACAGGAGGACCTCCTACGAGCAGTACTTC. It is translated as CASSPRDRRTSYEQYF.

The chain recombines TRBV2 with TRBJ2-1; TRBD1 matches at 9 bases. V lost 11 bases, J lost 12 bases, and 17 bases stayed unmatched. The CDR3 has 14 residues. Looked up from germline, CDR1 is SNHLY and CDR2 is FYNNEI. In DNA, the CDR3 is TGTGCCTCTCTGGGGGGGACAGGGAGTTTGATGCAGTTCTTC. Protein: CASLGGTGSLMQFF. Variable domain in full (rest from reference TRBV2 and TRBJ2-1): EPEVTQTPSHQVTQMGQEVILRCVPISNHLYFYWYRQILGQKVEFLVSFYNNEISEKSEIFDDQFSVERPDGSNFTLKIRSTKLEDSAMYFCASLGGTGSLMQFFGPGTRLTVL.

The V call is TRBV2, the J call TRBJ2-3; TRBD2 matches 12 bases. The CDR3 extends over 16 amino acids. Germline CDR1 is SNHLY and CDR2 is FYNNEI. Trimming removed 6 bases from V and 1 base from J; junction bases left unmatched: 5. In nucleotides, the CDR3 is TGTGCCAGCAGGGCCGGACTAGCGGGACGCACAGATACGCAGTATTTT. Amino acid sequence: CASRAGLAGRTDTQYF. Filled out from reference TRBV2 and TRBJ2-3, the complete variable domain reads EPEVTQTPSHQVTQMGQEVILRCVPISNHLYFYWYRQILGQKVEFLVSFYNNEISEKSEIFDDQFSVERPDGSNFTLKIRSTKLEDSAMYFCASRAGLAGRTDTQYFGPGTRLTVL.

The chain links TRBV29-1 to TRBJ1-2; TRBD1 matches 9 bases. The germline gives CDR1 SQVTM, CDR2 ANQGSEA. V gave up 3 bases and J gave up 2 bases; unmatched junction bases: 4. The length of the CDR3 is 14 residues. For the CDR3, the DNA is TGCAGCGTTGAGGAACAGGGGGCGAACTATGGCTACACCTTC. Translated: CSVEEQGANYGYTF.

This clone was seen only a few times. The chain has TRBV29-1 and TRBJ2-3, with D possibly TRBD2 on 6 matching bases. The germline CDR1 and CDR2 sequences are SQVTM and ANQGSEA. V was trimmed by 5 bases and J by 4 bases, leaving 19 bases between them. This CDR3 region has 15 residues. CDR3 coding DNA: TGCAGCGTTCCCTTAGCGGCGGGGAGAGCAGATACGCAGTATTTT. Its protein product is CSVPLAAGRADTQYF.

V and J are TRBV5-5 and TRBJ2-7, with TRBD1 identical over 8 bases. The CDR3 spans 14 residues. V lost 4 bases, J lost 2 bases, and 5 bases stayed unmatched. Germline V lookup: CDR1 SGHKS, CDR2 YYEKEE (reference sequence). The CDR3: CASSQTGVPYEQYF. For the CDR3, the DNA is TGTGCCAGCAGCCAGACAGGGGTTCCCTACGAGCAGTACTTC.

CDR3 coding DNA: TGTGCCAGTAGTGGTTCCCGGGATTTTTTTTATAGCAATCAGCCCCAGCATTTT. Amino acid sequence: CASSGSRDFFYSNQPQHF. V gene TRBV19 combines with J gene TRBJ1-5; D gene uncertain. The CDR3 contains 18 residues. Germline V CDR1 and CDR2: LNHDA, SQIVND (reference sequence). Trimming removed 5 bases at V and 0 bases at J, with 20 bases between.

This clone has only one observation. The V call is TRBV7-9, the J call TRBJ2-7, with a weak D call TRBD2 (6 bases). Germline V lookup: CDR1 SEHNR, CDR2 FQNEAQ (reference sequence). The CDR3 loop spans 15 amino acids. Trimming took off 5 bases at V and 2 bases at J, with 16 bases between the two ends. CDR3 coding DNA: TGTGCCAGCAGCCTTGCCCTGGGAGGTACCTACGAGCAGTACTTC. This gives the protein CASSLALGGTYEQYF.

The sample holds a few counts of this clone. The rearrangement uses TRBV27 and TRBJ1-1; TRBD1 aligns across 8 bases. J lost 0 bases, V lost 5 bases, and 5 bases had no gene match. Germline V lookup: CDR1 MNHEY, CDR2 SMNVEV (reference sequence). CDR3 size: 15 residues. CDR3 DNA: TGTGCCAGCAGTGGCAGGGGGCATGTGAACACTGAAGCTTTCTTT. This translates into CASSGRGHVNTEAFF.

The chain recombines TRBV7-9 with TRBJ2-2; 8 bases align to TRBD1. Germline V CDR1 and CDR2: SEHNR, FQNEAQ (reference sequence). With V trimmed by 6 bases and J by 2 bases, 5 bases remained unmatched. The CDR3 has 15 residues. The CDR3 DNA reads as TGTGCCAGCAGGCCGGGACAGGCAAACACCGGGGAGCTGTTTTTT. It translates to CASRPGQANTGELFF.

This clone was seen once. This sequence joins TRBV11-2 and TRBJ1-3; weak D call: TRBD1 (6 bases). This CDR3 has 17 residues. Between the trimmed V and J ends, which lost 1 base and 0 bases, there was a span of 13 bases. The germline gives CDR1 SGHAT, CDR2 FQNNGV. CDR3 bases: TGTGCCAGCAGCTTAGGCCCCGACAGGTACTCTGGAAACACCATATATTTT. Protein sequence: CASSLGPDRYSGNTIYF.

This clone was recorded once. The rearrangement links TRBV5-1 to TRBJ2-3; the match to TRBD1 covers 7 bases. V lost 5 bases, J lost 2 bases, and 5 bases stayed unmatched. The CDR3 has 14 amino acids. Per germline, CDR1 SGHRS and CDR2 YFSETQ. CDR3 sequence reads: CASRGQVHTDTQYF. CDR3 DNA sequence: TGCGCCAGCAGAGGACAGGTACACACAGATACGCAGTATTTT.

J is TRBJ2-3 and V is TRBV4-3; 7 bases map to TRBD2. The CDR3 is made up of 18 amino acids. The ends lost 0 bases at V and 4 bases at J; junction bases unmatched: 13. Per germline, CDR1 LGHNA and CDR2 YSLEER. CDR3: CASSQEISGMTPPDTQYF. CDR3 DNA: TGCGCCAGCAGCCAAGAAATAAGCGGGATGACCCCCCCAGATACGCAGTATTTT.

The chain combines TRBV5-1 with TRBJ2-2, with 8 positions matching TRBD1. Germline V gene data show CDR1 as SGHRS and CDR2 as YFSETQ. The trim removed 4 bases at V and 7 bases at J, leaving 15 bases unmatched. The CDR3 extends over 17 amino acids. The CDR3 DNA sequence: TGCGCCAGCAGCCCAACGGGACAGGCGTTGGGGAGCGGGGAGCTGTTTTTT. This sequence encodes CASSPTGQALGSGELFF.

V and J are TRBV12-5 and TRBJ2-3, with 8 bases fitting TRBD1. Trimming cost V 5 bases and J 0 bases; bases outside gene matches: 4. Germline CDR1 LGHNT, CDR2 FRNRAP. The CDR3 extends over 15 amino acids. CDR3 sequence: CASGPTGVSTDTQYF. Here the CDR3 DNA reads TGTGCTAGTGGTCCGACAGGGGTTAGCACAGATACGCAGTATTTT.

The rearrangement links TRBV19 to TRBJ2-7, with TRBD2 matching over 12 bases. Trimming took 1 base from V and 3 from J; bases not matched to a gene: 4. Germline CDR1 and CDR2: LNHDA and SQIVND (reference sequence). The CDR3 has 16 amino acids. DNA of the CDR3: TGTGCCAGTAGTATAGGGGGACTAGCGGGTAACTACGAGCAGTACTTC. Residues: CASSIGGLAGNYEQYF.

V and J are TRBV7-8 and TRBJ2-7; TRBD2 is a possible D gene (6 bases). Germline loops: CDR1 SGHVS, CDR2 FQNEAQ. Trimming removed 5 bases at V and 5 bases at J, with 16 bases between. The CDR3 has 14 amino acids. DNA of the CDR3: TGTGCCAGCAGCGGGCGGGACCCAAAGGACGAGCAGTACTTC. It yields the protein CASSGRDPKDEQYF.

DNA of the CDR3: TGTGCCAGCAGCCTAGGGGACAGGGGCCCCGAAGCTTTCTTT. Translated, it gives CASSLGDRGPEAFF. The V and J genes are TRBV5-8 and TRBJ1-1, with TRBD1 matching over 10 bases. Losses at the gene ends were 4 bases for V and 8 bases for J; bases not matched to a gene: 8. This CDR3 spans 14 amino acids. Germline V gene data show CDR1 as SGHTS and CDR2 as YDEGEE.

The CDR3 nucleotides read TGTGCCAGCAGCGTAATCGGGACAACAGGACAAGAGACCCAGTACTTC. Protein product: CASSVIGTTGQETQYF. The chain uses TRBV9 and TRBJ2-5; perhaps TRBD1 as D (6 bases). CDR1 SGDLS and CDR2 YYNGEE come from the germline V gene. Trimming took 1 base from V and 2 from J, leaving 15 bases between them. This CDR3 is built from 16 residues.

The chain is built from TRBV5-4 and TRBJ2-3; TRBD2 is a possible D gene (6 bases). V shed 0 bases and J shed 3 bases, with 8 bases lying between them. The CDR3 length is 14 residues. From germline, CDR1 is SGHNT and CDR2 YYREEE (reference sequence). The CDR3 sequence: CASSLEGRTDTQYF. The DNA for the CDR3 is TGTGCCAGCAGCTTGGAAGGGAGGACAGATACGCAGTATTTT.

The J gene is TRBJ2-4, the V gene TRBV11-2, with no clear D. The CDR3 has 14 amino acids. V gave up 4 bases and J gave up 1 base, with 8 bases separating them. Germline CDR1 is SGHAT and CDR2 is FQNNGV. The CDR3 nucleotides read TGTGCCAGCAGCTCGAGATTGGCCAAAAACATTCAGTACTTC. It translates to CASSSRLAKNIQYF.

The chain couples TRBV11-3 to TRBJ2-5; 7 bases map to TRBD1. Germline CDR1 SGHNT, CDR2 YENEEA. The CDR3 has 14 amino acids. After removal of 2 bases from V and 4 bases from J, the junction contained 4 bases not matched to a gene. CDR3 bases: TGTGCCAGCAGCTTAAGGGGGCTCGTAGAGACCCAGTACTTC. It is translated as CASSLRGLVETQYF.

This chain connects TRBV5-1 to TRBJ2-1, with 14 bases fitting TRBD2. Germline CDR1 reads SGHRS; CDR2 reads YFSETQ. J gave up 0 bases and V 4 bases, and 9 bases lay outside the gene matches. This CDR3 comprises 19 residues. The CDR3 sequence is CASSGGPGLAGDSYNEQFF. The DNA of the CDR3 is TGCGCCAGCAGCGGTGGCCCGGGACTAGCGGGAGACTCCTACAATGAGCAGTTCTTC.

The gene calls are TRBV4-2 and TRBJ2-7; the match to TRBD2 covers 10 bases. CDR1 and CDR2 from the germline V gene are LGHNA and YNFKEQ. Trimming at V came to 1 base and at J to 6 bases, leaving 9 bases not matched to a gene. The CDR3 has 16 residues. CDR3: CASSQGPSGRTLEQYF. The CDR3 coding sequence is TGTGCCAGCAGCCAAGGCCCTAGCGGGAGAACTCTCGAGCAGTACTTC.

This rearrangement joins TRBV28 to TRBJ1-1; D is unresolved. Germline V gives CDR1 MDHEN, CDR2 SYDVKM. The V and J ends lost 1 base and 6 bases respectively, with 9 bases between them. This CDR3 spans 13 amino acids. The CDR3, as DNA: TGTGCCAGCAGTTTATTGCCGAGCGCTGAAGCTTTCTTT. It translates to CASSLLPSAEAFF.

The chain links TRBV7-9 to TRBJ2-7; 7 positions agree with TRBD1. V was clipped by 8 bases and J by 3 bases; unmatched bases: 4. The CDR3 spans 12 residues. Germline V gene sequence: CDR1 SEHNR, CDR2 FQNEAQ (reference sequence). CDR3 residues: CASGTESYEQYF. CDR3 DNA sequence: TGTGCCAGCGGGACAGAGAGCTACGAGCAGTACTTC.

The V gene is TRBV12-5, the J gene TRBJ2-1; 13 nucleotides align to TRBD2. V gave up 1 base and J gave up 8 bases; unmatched junction bases: 5. The germline gives CDR1 LGHNT, CDR2 FRNRAP. CDR3 length equals 16 residues. CDR3 in amino acids: CASGLGGTSGTYEQFF. The CDR3 DNA sequence: TGTGCTAGTGGTTTGGGCGGGACTAGCGGGACCTATGAGCAGTTCTTC.